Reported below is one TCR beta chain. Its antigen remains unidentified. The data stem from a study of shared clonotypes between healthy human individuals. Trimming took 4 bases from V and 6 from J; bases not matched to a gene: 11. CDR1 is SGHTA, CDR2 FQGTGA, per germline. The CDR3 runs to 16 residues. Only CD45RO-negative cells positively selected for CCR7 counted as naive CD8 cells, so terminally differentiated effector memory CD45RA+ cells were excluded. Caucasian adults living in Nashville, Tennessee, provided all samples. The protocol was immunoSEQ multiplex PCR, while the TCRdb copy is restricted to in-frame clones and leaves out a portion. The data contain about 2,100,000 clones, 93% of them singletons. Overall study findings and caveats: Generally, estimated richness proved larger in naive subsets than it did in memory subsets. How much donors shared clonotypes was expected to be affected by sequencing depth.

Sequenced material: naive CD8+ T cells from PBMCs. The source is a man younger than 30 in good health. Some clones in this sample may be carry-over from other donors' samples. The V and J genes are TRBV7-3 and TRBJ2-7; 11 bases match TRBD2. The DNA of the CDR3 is TGTGCCAGCAGCTCCAGGACTAGCGGGTCTTCGGCCGAGCAGTACTTC. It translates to CASSSRTSGSSAEQYF.